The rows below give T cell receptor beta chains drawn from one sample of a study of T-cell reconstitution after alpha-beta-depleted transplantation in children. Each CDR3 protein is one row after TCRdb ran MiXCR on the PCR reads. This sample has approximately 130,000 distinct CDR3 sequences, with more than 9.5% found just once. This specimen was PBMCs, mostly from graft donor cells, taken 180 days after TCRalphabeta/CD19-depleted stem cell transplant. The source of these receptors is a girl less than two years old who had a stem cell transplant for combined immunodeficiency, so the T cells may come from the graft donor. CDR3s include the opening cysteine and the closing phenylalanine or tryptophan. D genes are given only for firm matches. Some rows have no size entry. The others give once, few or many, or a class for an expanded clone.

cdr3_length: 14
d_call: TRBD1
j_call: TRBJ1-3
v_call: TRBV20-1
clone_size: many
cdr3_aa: CSASQGAYGNTIYF
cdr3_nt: TGCAGTGCTTCACAGGGGGCTTATGGAAACACCATATATTTT

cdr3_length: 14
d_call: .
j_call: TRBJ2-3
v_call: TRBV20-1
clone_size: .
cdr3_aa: CSATTRRGVDTQYF
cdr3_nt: TGCAGTGCAACAACACGGAGGGGGGTGGATACGCAGTATTTT

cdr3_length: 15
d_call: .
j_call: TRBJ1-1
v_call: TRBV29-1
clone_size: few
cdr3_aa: CSVPGRRGKNTEAFF
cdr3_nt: TGCAGCGTTCCGGGACGGCGAGGGAAGAACACTGAAGCTTTCTTT

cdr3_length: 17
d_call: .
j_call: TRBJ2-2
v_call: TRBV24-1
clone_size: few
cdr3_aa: CATSDPTSGSRAGELFF
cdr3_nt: TGTGCCACCAGTGATCCAACTTCGGGTTCACGGGCCGGGGAGCTGTTTTTT

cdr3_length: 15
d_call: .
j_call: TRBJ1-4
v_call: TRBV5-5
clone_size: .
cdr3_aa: CASSSRGAVNEKLFF
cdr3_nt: TGTGCCAGCAGTTCCCGGGGGGCCGTAAATGAAAAACTGTTTTTT

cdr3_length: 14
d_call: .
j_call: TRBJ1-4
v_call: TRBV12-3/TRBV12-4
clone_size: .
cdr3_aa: CASSLTSGYGKLFF
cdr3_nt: TGTGCCAGCAGTTTGACTTCGGGTTATGGAAAACTGTTTTTT

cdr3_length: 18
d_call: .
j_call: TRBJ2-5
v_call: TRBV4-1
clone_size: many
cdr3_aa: CASSQDRGRGTTYETQYF
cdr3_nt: TGCGCCAGCAGCCAAGATCGGGGCAGGGGCACAACATACGAGACCCAGTACTTC

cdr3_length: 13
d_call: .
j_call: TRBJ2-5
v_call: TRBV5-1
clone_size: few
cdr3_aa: CASSYRVMETQYF
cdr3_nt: TGCGCCAGCAGCTACCGGGTGATGGAGACCCAGTACTTC

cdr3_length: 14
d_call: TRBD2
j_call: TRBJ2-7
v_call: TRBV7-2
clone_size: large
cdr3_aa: CASSLTSGGFVQYF
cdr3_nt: TGTGCCAGCAGCTTGACTAGCGGGGGGTTTGTGCAGTACTTC

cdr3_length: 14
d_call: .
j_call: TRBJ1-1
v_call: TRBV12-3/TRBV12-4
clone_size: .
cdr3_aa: CASSYGGANTEAFF
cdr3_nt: TGTGCCAGCAGTTACGGGGGCGCGAACACTGAAGCTTTCTTT

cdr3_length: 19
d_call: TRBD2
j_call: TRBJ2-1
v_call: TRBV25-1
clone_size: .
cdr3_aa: CASSQMGRDLREGLNEQFF
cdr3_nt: TGTGCCAGCAGTCAAATGGGAAGGGATCTGAGGGAGGGCCTGAATGAGCAGTTCTTC

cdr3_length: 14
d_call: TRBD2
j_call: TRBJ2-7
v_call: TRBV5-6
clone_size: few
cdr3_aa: CASSTLAGANEQYF
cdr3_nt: TGTGCCAGCAGCACACTAGCGGGAGCTAACGAGCAGTACTTC

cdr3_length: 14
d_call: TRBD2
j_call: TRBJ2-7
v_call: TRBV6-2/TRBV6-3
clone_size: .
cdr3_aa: CASRLAGGSYEQYF
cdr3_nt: TGTGCCAGCAGACTAGCGGGGGGGTCGTACGAGCAGTACTTC

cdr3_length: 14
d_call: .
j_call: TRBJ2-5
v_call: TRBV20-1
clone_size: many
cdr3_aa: CSARKRGSQETQYF
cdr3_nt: TGCAGTGCCAGAAAACGGGGGAGCCAAGAGACCCAGTACTTC

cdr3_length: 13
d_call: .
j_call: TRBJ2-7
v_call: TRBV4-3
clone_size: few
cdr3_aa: CASSQKRSHEQYF
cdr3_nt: TGCGCCAGCAGCCAAAAGCGTAGTCACGAGCAGTACTTC

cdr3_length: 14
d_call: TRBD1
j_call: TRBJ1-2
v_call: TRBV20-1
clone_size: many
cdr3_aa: CSARDINRGRGYTF
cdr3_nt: TGCAGTGCTAGAGATATAAACAGGGGAAGGGGCTACACCTTC

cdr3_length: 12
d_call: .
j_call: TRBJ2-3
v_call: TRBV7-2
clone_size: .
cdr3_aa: CASSMRTDTQYF
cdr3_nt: TGTGCCAGCAGCATGCGGACAGATACGCAGTATTTT

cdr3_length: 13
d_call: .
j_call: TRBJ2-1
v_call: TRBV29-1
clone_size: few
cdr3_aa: CSVTQGFLGEQFF
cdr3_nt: TGCAGCGTGACACAGGGATTCTTGGGAGAGCAGTTCTTC

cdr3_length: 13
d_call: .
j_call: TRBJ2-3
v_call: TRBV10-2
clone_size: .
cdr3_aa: CASSAFSTDTQYF
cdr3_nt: TGCGCCAGCAGTGCTTTTAGCACAGATACGCAGTATTTT

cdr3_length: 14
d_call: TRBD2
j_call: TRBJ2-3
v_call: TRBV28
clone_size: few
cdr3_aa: CATSPGTNTDTQYF
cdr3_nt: TGTGCCACCTCCCCCGGGACTAACACAGATACGCAGTATTTT

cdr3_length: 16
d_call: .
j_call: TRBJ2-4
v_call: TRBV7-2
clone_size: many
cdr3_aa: CASSLATGIAKNIQYF
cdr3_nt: TGTGCCAGCAGCTTAGCAACAGGGATAGCCAAAAACATTCAGTACTTC

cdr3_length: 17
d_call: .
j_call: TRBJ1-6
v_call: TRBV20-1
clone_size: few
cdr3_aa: CSARDPTRGANNSPLHF
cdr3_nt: TGCAGTGCTAGAGATCCAACCCGGGGAGCTAATAATTCACCCCTCCACTTT

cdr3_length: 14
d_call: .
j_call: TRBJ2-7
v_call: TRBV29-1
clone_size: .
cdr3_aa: CSVPIGESPYEQNF
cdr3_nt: TGCAGCGTTCCTATCGGGGAAAGTCCCTACGAGCAGAACTTC

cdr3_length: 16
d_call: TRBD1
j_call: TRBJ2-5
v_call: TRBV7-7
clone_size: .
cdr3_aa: CASSPLVQGARETQYF
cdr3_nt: TGTGCCAGCAGCCCCCTAGTACAGGGGGCGAGGGAGACCCAGTACTTC

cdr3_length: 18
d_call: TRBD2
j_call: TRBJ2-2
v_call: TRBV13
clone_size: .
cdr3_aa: CASSSIPKTSGRAGELFF
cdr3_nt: TGTGCCAGCAGCTCCATCCCAAAGACTAGCGGGAGGGCTGGGGAGCTGTTTTTT

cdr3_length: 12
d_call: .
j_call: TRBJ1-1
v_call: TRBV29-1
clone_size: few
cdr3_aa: CSAVASAAEAFF
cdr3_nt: TGCAGCGCCGTGGCCAGTGCGGCTGAAGCTTTCTTT